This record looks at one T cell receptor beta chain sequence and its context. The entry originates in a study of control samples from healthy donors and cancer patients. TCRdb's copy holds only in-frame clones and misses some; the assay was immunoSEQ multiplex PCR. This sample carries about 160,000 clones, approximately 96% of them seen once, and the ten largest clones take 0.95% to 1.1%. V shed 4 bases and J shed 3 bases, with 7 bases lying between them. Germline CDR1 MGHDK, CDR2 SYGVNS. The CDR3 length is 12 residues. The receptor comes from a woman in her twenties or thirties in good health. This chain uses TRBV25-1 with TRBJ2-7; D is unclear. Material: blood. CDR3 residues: CASSGPNYEQYF. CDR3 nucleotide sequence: TGTGCCAGCAGTGGTCCCAACTACGAGCAGTACTTC.